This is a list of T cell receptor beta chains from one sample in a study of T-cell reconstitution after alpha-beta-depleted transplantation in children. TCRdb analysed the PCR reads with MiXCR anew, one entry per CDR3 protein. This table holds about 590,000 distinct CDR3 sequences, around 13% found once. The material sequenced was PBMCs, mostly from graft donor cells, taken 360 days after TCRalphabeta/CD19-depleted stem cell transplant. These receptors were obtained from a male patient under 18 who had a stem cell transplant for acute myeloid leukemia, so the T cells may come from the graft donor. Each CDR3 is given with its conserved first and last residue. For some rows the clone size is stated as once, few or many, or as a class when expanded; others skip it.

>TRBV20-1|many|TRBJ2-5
CSARDLGTSGRWEETQYF
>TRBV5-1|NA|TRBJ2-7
CASSLATGSYEQYF
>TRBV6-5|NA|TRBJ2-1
CASSYPDRNNEQFF
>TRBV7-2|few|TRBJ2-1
CASSFSETSGRGNEQFF
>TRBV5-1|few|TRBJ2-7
CASTRRDISYEQYF
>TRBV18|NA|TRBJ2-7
CASSPVQGTYEQYF
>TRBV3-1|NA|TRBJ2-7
CASSQEERTILYEQYF
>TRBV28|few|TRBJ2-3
CASSLPGPNTDTQYF
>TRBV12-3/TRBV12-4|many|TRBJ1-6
CASMLKPARPLHF
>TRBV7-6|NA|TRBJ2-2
CASSLLGRENTGELFF
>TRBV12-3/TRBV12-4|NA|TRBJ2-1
CASSSPFDNEQFF
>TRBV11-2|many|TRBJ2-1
CASSLGLTKQFF
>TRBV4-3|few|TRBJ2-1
CASSRRSSGPNEQFF